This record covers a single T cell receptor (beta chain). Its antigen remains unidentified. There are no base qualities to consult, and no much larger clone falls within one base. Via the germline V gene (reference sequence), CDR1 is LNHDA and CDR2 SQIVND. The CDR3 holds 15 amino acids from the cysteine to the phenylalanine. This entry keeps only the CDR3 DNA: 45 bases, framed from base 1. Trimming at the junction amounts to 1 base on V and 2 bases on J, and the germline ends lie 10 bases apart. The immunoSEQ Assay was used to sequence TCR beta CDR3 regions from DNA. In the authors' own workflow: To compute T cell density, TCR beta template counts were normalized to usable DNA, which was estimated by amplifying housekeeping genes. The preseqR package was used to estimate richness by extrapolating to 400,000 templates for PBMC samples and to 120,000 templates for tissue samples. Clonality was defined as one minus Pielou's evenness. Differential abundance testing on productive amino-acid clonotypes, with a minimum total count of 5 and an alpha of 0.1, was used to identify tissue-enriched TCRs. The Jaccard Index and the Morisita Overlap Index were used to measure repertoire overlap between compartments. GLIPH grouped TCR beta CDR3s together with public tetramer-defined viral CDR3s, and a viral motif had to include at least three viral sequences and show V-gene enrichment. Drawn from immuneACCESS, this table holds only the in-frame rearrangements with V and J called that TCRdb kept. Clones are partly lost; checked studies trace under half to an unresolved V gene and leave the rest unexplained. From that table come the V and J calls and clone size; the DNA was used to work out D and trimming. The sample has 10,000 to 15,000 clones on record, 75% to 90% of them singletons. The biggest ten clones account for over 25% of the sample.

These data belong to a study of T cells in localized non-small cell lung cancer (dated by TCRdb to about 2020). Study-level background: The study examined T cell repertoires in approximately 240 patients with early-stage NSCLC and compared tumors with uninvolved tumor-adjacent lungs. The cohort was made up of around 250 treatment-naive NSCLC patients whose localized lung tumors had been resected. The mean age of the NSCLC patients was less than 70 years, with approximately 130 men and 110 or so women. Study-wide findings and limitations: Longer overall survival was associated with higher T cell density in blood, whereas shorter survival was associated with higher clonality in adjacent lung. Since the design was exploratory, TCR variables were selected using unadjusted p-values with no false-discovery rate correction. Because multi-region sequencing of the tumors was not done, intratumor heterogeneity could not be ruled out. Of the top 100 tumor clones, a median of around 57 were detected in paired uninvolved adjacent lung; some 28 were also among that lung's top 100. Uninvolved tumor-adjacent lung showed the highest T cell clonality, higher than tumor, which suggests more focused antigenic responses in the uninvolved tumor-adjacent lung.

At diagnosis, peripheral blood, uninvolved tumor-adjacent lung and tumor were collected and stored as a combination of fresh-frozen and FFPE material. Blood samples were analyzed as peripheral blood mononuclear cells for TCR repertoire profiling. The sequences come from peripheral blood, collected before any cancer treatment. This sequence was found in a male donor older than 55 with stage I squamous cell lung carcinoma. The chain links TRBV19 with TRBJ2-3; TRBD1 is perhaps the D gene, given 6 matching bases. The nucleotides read TGTGCCAGTAGTATAGGGGCAGGGGCCACAGATACGCAGTATTTT. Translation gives CASSIGAGATDTQYF.